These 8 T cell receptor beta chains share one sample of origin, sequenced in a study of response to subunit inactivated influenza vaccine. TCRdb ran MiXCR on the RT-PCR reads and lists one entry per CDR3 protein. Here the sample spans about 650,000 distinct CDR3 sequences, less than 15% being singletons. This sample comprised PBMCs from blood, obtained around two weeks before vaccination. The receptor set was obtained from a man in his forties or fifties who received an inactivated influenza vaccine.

CDR3 in amino acids: CASSHLTGSETQYF. CDR3 nucleotides: TGTGCCAGCAGCCACTTAACAGGAAGCGAGACCCAGTACTTC. This chain uses TRBV28 with TRBJ2-5; D perhaps matches TRBD1 (5 bases). The CDR3 contains 14 residues. CDR1 is MDHEN and CDR2 is SYDVKM in the germline V gene. With 6 bases removed from V and 5 bases from J, the gap between germline ends came to 16 bases.

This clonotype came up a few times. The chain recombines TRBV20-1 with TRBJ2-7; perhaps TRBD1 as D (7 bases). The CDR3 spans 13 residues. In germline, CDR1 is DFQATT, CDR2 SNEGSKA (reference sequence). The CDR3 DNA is TGCAGCGCGACAGGGACTTTATCCTACGAGCAGTACTTC. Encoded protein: CSATGTLSYEQYF.

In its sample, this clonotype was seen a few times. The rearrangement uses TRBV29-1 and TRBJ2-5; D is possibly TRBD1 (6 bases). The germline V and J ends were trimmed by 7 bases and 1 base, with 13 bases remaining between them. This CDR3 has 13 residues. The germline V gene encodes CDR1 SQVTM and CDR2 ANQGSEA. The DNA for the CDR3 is TGCAGCGGATTTACAGGGTTCCAAGAGACCCAGTACTTC. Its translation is CSGFTGFQETQYF.

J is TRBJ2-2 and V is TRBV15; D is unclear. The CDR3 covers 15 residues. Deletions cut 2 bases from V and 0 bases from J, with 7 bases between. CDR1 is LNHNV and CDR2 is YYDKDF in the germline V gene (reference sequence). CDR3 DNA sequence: TGTGCCACCAGCAGAACGACAACGAACACCGGGGAGCTGTTTTTT. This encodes CATSRTTTNTGELFF.

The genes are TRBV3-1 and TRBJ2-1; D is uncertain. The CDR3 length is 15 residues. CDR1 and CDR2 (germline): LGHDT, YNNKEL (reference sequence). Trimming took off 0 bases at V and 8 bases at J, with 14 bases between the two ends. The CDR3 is CASSQDWGSPDEQFF. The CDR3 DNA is TGTGCCAGCAGCCAAGATTGGGGTAGCCCCGATGAGCAGTTCTTC.

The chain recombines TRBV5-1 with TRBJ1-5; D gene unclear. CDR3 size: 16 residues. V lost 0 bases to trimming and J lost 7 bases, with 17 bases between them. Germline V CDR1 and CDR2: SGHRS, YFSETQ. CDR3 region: CASSLGPIGGSQPQHF. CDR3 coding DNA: TGCGCCAGCAGCTTGGGTCCCATCGGTGGGAGCCAGCCCCAGCATTTT.

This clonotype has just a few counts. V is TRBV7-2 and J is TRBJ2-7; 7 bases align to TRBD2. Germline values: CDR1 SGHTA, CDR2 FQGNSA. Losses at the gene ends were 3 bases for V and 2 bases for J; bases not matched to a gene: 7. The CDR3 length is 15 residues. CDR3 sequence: CASSFIAGQTYEQYF. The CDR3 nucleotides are TGTGCCAGCAGCTTTATAGCGGGCCAAACCTACGAGCAGTACTTC.

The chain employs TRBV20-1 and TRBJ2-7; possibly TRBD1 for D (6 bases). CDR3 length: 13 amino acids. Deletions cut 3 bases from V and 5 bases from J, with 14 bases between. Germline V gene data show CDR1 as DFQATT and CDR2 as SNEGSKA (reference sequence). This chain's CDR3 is CSASPGAGDEQYF. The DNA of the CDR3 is TGCAGTGCTAGCCCCGGCGCAGGGGACGAGCAGTACTTC.